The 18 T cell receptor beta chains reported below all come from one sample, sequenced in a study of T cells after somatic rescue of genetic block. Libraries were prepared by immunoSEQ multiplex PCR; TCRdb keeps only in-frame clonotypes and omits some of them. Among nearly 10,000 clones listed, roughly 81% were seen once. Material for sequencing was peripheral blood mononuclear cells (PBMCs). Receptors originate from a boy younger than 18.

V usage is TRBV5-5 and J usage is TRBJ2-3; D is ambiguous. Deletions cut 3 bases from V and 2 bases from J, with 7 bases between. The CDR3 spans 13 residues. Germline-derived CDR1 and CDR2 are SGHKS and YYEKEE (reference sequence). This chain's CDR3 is CASSYRPTDTQYF. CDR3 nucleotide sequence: TGTGCCAGCAGCTACAGACCCACAGATACGCAGTATTTT.

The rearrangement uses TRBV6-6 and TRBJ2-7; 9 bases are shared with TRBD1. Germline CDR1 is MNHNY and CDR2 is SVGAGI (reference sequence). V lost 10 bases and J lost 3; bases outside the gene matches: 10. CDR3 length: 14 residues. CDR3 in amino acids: CAIRPGQGGYEQYF. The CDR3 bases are TGTGCCATCAGGCCGGGACAGGGAGGCTACGAGCAGTACTTC.

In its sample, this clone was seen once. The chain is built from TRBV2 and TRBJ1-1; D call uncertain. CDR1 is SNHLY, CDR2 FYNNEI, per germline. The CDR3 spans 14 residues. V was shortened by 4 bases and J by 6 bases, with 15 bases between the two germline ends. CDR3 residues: CASSGHERSPEAFF. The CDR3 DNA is TGTGCCAGCAGTGGTCACGAGCGGAGCCCTGAAGCTTTCTTT.

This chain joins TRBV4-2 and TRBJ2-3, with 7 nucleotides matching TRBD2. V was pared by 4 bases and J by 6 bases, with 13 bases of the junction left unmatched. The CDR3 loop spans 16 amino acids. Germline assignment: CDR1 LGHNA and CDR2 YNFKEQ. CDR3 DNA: TGTGCCAGCAGCCTCGGGGGGAGGGCCCCATCGGATACGCAGTATTTT. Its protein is CASSLGGRAPSDTQYF.

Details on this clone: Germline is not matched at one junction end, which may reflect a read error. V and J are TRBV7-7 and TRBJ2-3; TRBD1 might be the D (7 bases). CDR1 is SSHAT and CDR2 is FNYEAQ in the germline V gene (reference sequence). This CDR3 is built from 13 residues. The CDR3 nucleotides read TGTGCTAGCAGCCCAGGGGGGCCCGATACGCAGTATTTT. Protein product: CASSPGGPDTQYF.

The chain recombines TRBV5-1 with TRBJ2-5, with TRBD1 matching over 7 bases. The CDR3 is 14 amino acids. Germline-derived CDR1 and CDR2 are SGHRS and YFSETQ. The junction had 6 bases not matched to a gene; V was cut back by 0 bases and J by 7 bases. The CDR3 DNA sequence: TGCGCCAGCAGCTTGGAAGGGGGCGCCGGGACCCAGTACTTC. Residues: CASSLEGGAGTQYF.

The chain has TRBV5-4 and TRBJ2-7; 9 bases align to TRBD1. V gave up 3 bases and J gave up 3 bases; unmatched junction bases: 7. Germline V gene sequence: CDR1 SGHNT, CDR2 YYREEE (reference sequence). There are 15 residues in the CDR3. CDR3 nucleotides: TGTGCCAGCAGCTCGAGGGGACAGGGAATCTACGAGCAGTACTTC. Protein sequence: CASSSRGQGIYEQYF.

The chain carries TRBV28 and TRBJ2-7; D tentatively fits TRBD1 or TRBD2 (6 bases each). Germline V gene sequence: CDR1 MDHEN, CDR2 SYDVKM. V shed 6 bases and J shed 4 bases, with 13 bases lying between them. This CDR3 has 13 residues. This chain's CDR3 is CASREGGKYEQYF. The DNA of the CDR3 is TGTGCCAGCAGGGAGGGGGGCAAATACGAGCAGTACTTC.

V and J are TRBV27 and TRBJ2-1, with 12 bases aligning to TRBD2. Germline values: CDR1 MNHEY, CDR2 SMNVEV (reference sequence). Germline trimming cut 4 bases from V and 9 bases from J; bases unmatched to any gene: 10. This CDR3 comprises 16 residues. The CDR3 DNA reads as TGTGCCAGCAGTTACCTAGCGGGGGGGCATTGGGGTGAGCAGTTCTTC. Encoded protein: CASSYLAGGHWGEQFF.

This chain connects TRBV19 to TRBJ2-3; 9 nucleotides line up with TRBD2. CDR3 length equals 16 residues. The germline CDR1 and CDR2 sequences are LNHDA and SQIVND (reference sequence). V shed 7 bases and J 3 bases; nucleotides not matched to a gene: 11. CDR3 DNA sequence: TGTGCCAGTAACCAGGGTAGCGGGAGAGGGACAGATACGCAGTATTTT. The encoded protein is CASNQGSGRGTDTQYF.

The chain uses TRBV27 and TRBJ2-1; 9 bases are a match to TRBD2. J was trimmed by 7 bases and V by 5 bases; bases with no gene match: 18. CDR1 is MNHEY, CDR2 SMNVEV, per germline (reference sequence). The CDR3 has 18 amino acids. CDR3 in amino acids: CASSPNSFGLAFRNEQFF. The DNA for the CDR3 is TGTGCCAGCAGTCCAAATTCCTTCGGACTAGCGTTTAGGAATGAGCAGTTCTTC.

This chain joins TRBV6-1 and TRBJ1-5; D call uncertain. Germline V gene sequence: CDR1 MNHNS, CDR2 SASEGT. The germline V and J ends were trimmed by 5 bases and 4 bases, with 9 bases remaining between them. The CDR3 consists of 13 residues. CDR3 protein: CASSSSPNQPQHF. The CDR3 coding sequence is TGTGCCAGCAGTTCCTCACCGAATCAGCCCCAGCATTTT.

The CDR3 spells CASSLAGGADTQYF. As DNA, the CDR3 is TGCGCCAGCAGCTTGGCGGGGGGCGCAGATACGCAGTATTTT. The chain joins TRBV5-1 to TRBJ2-3, with a tentative D call TRBD2 (7 bases). Trimming left V 0 bases short and J 4 bases short, with 9 bases between. This CDR3 has 14 amino acids. CDR1 and CDR2 (germline): SGHRS, YFSETQ. The full variable domain, rest sourced from reference TRBV5-1 and TRBJ2-3, is KAGVTQTPRYLIKTRGQQVTLSCSPISGHRSVSWYQQTPGQGLQFLFEYFSETQRNKGNFPGRFSGRQFSNSRSEMNVSTLELGDSALYLCASSLAGGADTQYFGPGTRLTVL.

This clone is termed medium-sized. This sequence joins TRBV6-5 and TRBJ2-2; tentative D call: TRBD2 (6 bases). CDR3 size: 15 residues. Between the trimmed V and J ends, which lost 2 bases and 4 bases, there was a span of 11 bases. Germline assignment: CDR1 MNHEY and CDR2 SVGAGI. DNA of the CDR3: TGTGCCAGCAGTTACCAGACTAGGTCCACCGGGGAGCTGTTTTTT. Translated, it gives CASSYQTRSTGELFF.

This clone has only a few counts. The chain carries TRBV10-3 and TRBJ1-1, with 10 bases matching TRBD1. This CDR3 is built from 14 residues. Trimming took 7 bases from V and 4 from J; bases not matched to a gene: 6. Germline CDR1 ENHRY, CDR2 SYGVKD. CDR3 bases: TGTGCCATCAATGGACAGGGGGGAGGCACTGAAGCTTTCTTT. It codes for CAINGQGGGTEAFF.

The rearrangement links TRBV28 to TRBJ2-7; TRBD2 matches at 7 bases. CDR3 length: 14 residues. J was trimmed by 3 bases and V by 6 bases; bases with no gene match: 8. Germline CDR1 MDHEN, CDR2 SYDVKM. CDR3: CASSLHGGSYEQYF. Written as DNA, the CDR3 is TGTGCCAGCAGCCTTCACGGGGGGAGCTACGAGCAGTACTTC.

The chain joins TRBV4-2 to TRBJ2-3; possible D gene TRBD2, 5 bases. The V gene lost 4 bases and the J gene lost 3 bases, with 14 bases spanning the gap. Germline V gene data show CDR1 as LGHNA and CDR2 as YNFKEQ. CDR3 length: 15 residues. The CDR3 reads CASSPASKLTDTQYF. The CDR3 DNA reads TGTGCCAGCAGCCCAGCTAGCAAACTGACAGATACGCAGTATTTT.

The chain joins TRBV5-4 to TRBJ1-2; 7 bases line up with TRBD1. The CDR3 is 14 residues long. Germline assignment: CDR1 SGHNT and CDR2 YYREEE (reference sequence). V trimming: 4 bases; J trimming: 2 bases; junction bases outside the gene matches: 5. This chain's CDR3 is CASSRSGQNYGYTF. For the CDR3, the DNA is TGTGCCAGCAGCCGCTCGGGACAGAACTATGGCTACACCTTC.